This entry lists 31 T cell receptor beta chains sequenced from one sample in a study of neurological immune-mediated disorders. TCRdb reprocessed the 5' RACE reads with MiXCR, giving one entry per CDR3 protein. This sample has tens of thousands of distinct CDR3 sequences, with 3% to 3.5% found just once. The sequenced material came from PBMCs. Receptors were obtained from a man between 35 and 55 years old with multiple sclerosis.

In this sample, this clonotype turned up many times. CDR3 region: CASSLVTGRATEAFF. Here the CDR3 DNA reads TGCGCCAGCAGCTTGGTAACGGGCCGGGCCACTGAAGCTTTCTTT. V usage is TRBV5-1 and J usage is TRBJ1-1; D unclear. The germline V gene has CDR1 SGHRS and CDR2 YFSETQ. This CDR3 region has 15 residues. V was shortened by 0 bases and J by 4 bases, with 13 bases between the two germline ends.

This clonotype was found many times. This chain uses TRBV9 with TRBJ2-5, with D possibly being TRBD2 (6 bases). This CDR3 comprises 14 residues. Trimming removed 3 bases from V and 5 bases from J, with 14 bases in between. Germline V gene sequence: CDR1 SGDLS, CDR2 YYNGEE. For the CDR3, the DNA is TGTGCCAGCAGCGGGGGGGTACCCGGGGAGACCCAGTACTTC. Encoded protein: CASSGGVPGETQYF.

In its sample, this clonotype was seen many times. The rearrangement links TRBV5-6 to TRBJ2-3, with D tentatively TRBD1 or TRBD2 (5 bases each). V was shortened by 4 bases and J by 4 bases, with 16 bases between the two germline ends. This CDR3 contains 15 residues. The germline CDR1 and CDR2 sequences are SGHDT and YYEEEE. The CDR3 protein is CASSRTGQGADTQYF. CDR3 DNA sequence: TGTGCCAGCAGCCGGACGGGGCAGGGCGCAGATACGCAGTATTTT.

This clonotype occurred many times. The chain has TRBV19 and TRBJ1-6, with TRBD1 matching over 8 bases. CDR3 length: 15 amino acids. V lost 7 bases to trimming and J lost 10 bases; unmatched junction nucleotides: 12. Germline V gene data show CDR1 as LNHDA and CDR2 as SQIVND (reference sequence). The CDR3 DNA sequence: TGTGCCAGTATGACTCTCGGACAGGGTGGCTCACCCCTCCACTTT. Translation gives CASMTLGQGGSPLHF.

This clonotype was detected many times. The V call is TRBV5-1, the J call TRBJ2-5; tentatively, D is TRBD2 (5 bases). The germline V and J ends were trimmed by 7 bases and 5 bases, with 12 bases remaining between them. The germline gives CDR1 SGHRS, CDR2 YFSETQ. This CDR3 is built from 12 residues. CDR3 sequence: CASGESLETQYF. CDR3 sequence (DNA): TGCGCCAGCGGGGAGTCTCTGGAGACCCAGTACTTC.

V is TRBV29-1 and J is TRBJ1-1; maybe TRBD1 (5 bases). V lost 6 bases and J 0 bases, leaving 8 bases between the germline ends. The CDR3 sequence is 12 residues long. Germline loops: CDR1 SQVTM, CDR2 ANQGSEA. The CDR3 protein is CSVQGMNTEAFF. The CDR3 bases are TGCAGCGTCCAGGGAATGAACACTGAAGCTTTCTTT.

This clonotype appeared a few times. The rearrangement links TRBV3-1 to TRBJ2-2, with 8 bases aligning to TRBD1. Looked up from germline, CDR1 is LGHDT and CDR2 is YNNKEL (reference sequence). Losses at the gene ends were 4 bases for V and 0 bases for J; bases not matched to a gene: 13. The CDR3 contains 19 residues. The CDR3: CASSPPRTGRYSNTGELFF. CDR3 DNA sequence: TGTGCCAGCAGCCCTCCTCGGACAGGGCGCTACTCGAACACCGGGGAGCTGTTTTTT.

The table lists this clonotype with many counts. The V call is TRBV7-6, the J call TRBJ2-1; the match to TRBD1 covers 10 bases. The CDR3 contains 16 residues. Germline lookup yields CDR1 SGHVS and CDR2 FNYEAQ. With V trimmed by 7 bases and J by 4 bases, 10 bases remained unmatched. CDR3 amino acids: CASTLLVGQGYNEQFF. CDR3 nucleotide sequence: TGTGCCAGCACACTCCTGGTGGGACAGGGGTACAATGAGCAGTTCTTC.

The count of this clonotype is one. The gene calls are TRBV18 and TRBJ2-7; D gene unclear. Germline CDR1 and CDR2: KGHSH and LQKENI. The CDR3 has 14 amino acids. Trimming shortened V by 3 bases and J by 2 bases, and 11 bases separated the two germline ends. In DNA, the CDR3 is TGTGCCAGCTCACCCGGGTCCGGCCCCTACGAGCAGTACTTC. This sequence encodes CASSPGSGPYEQYF.

This clonotype was picked up many times. The rearrangement uses TRBV12-3 or TRBV12-4 and TRBJ2-1; tentatively, D is TRBD2 (6 bases). The length of the CDR3 is 14 residues. V was clipped by 4 bases and J by 4 bases, with 11 bases between them. Here the CDR3 DNA reads TGTGCCAGCAGTTGGAGGGAAGGGTACAATGAGCAGTTCTTC. Its translation: CASSWREGYNEQFF.

This clonotype was detected many times. The V and J genes are TRBV20-1 and TRBJ1-1, with 7 bases identical to TRBD1. The CDR3 has 13 residues. Germline loops: CDR1 DFQATT, CDR2 SNEGSKA (reference sequence). Germline trimming cut 3 bases from V and 1 base from J; bases unmatched to any gene: 2. The CDR3 region is CSASNRGNTEAFF. The CDR3, as DNA: TGCAGTGCTAGTAACAGGGGGAACACTGAAGCTTTCTTT.

This clonotype came up many times. The V call is TRBV2, the J call TRBJ2-1; 11 nucleotides match TRBD2. The germline V gene has CDR1 SNHLY and CDR2 FYNNEI. The CDR3 contains 14 residues. With 6 bases clipped from V and 10 bases from J, the junction kept 8 bases outside the gene matches. Written as DNA, the CDR3 is TGTGCCAGCAGATTTAGCGGGGGGGCCCGAGAGCAGTTCTTC. Residues: CASRFSGGAREQFF.

This clonotype was seen repeatedly, ten times or more. The chain's CDR3 is CSARDPRGRGNEQFF. The CDR3 DNA sequence: TGCAGTGCTAGAGATCCCAGGGGCCGGGGAAATGAGCAGTTCTTC. The chain links TRBV20-1 to TRBJ2-1, with D maybe TRBD1 (6 bases). In germline, CDR1 is DFQATT, CDR2 SNEGSKA (reference sequence). The CDR3 loop spans 15 amino acids. Trimming pared 0 bases from V and 7 bases from J, leaving 16 bases between.

This clonotype was observed at least ten times. The V gene is TRBV27, the J gene TRBJ1-1, with D possibly being TRBD1 (5 bases). Germline-derived CDR1 and CDR2 are MNHEY and SMNVEV (reference sequence). Trimming left V 2 bases short and J 5 bases short, with 9 bases between. The CDR3 contains 13 residues. The CDR3, as DNA: TGTGCCAGCAGTTTAATCAGGGAAACTGAAGCTTTCTTT. It specifies CASSLIRETEAFF.

This clonotype was observed at least ten times. This sequence joins TRBV5-1 and TRBJ2-4; D assignment may be TRBD1 or TRBD2 (5 bases each). V lost 0 bases, J lost 13 bases, and 11 bases lay in between. CDR1 and CDR2 (germline): SGHRS, YFSETQ. The CDR3 extends over 12 amino acids. The chain's CDR3 is CASSLAEGRQYF. The CDR3 nucleotides read TGCGCCAGCAGCTTGGCCGAGGGACGGCAGTACTTC.

This clonotype was seen ten or more times. The CDR3 sequence is CSARARRGQPQHF. DNA for the CDR3: TGCAGTGCTAGAGCGCGCCGGGGGCAGCCCCAGCATTTT. The genes are TRBV20-1 and TRBJ1-5, with a weak D call TRBD1 (5 bases). CDR1 is DFQATT, CDR2 SNEGSKA, per germline (reference sequence). Trimming removed 1 base at V and 7 bases at J, with 11 bases between. The CDR3 runs to 13 residues.

This clonotype was found many times. J is TRBJ2-4 and V is TRBV12-3 or TRBV12-4, with 8 bases fitting TRBD2. The CDR3 has 15 residues. V lost 6 bases to trimming and J lost 3 bases; unmatched junction nucleotides: 7. In nucleotides, the CDR3 is TGTGCCAGCAGCACGACTAGCGCCGACAAAAACATTCAGTACTTC. Translation gives CASSTTSADKNIQYF.

This clonotype was recorded many times. The chain employs TRBV11-2 and TRBJ1-1; D might be TRBD1 (6 bases). Between the trimmed V and J ends, which lost 5 bases and 5 bases, there was a span of 18 bases. CDR1 and CDR2 (germline): SGHAT, FQNNGV. This CDR3 has 15 amino acids. For the CDR3, the DNA is TGTGCCAGCAGCCCAATCGGGGGCATTCGGACTGAAGCTTTCTTT. Encoded protein: CASSPIGGIRTEAFF.

This clonotype was seen a few times. Being one base from a much bigger clone, this may be a read error. The chain is built from TRBV6-5 and TRBJ1-1; tentatively, D is TRBD1 (6 bases). V was trimmed by 10 bases and J by 3 bases, leaving 12 bases between them. The CDR3 has 12 amino acids. The germline CDR1 and CDR2 sequences are MNHEY and SVGAGI. In DNA, the CDR3 is TGTGCCAAACAGGGTTGGGACACTGAAGCTTTCTTT. Translation gives CAKQGWDTEAFF.

This clonotype was detected many times. This chain links TRBV7-3 with TRBJ2-5, with D uncertain. From germline, CDR1 is SGHTA and CDR2 FQGTGA. This CDR3 comprises 13 residues. Deletions cut 3 bases from V and 2 bases from J, with 7 bases between. CDR3 sequence (DNA): TGTGCCAGCAGCTTGGCAAATCAAGAGACCCAGTACTTC. Its protein product is CASSLANQETQYF.

This clonotype showed up many times. The rearrangement joins TRBV7-3 to TRBJ2-7; a weak D match, TRBD2 (5 bases). V was trimmed by 5 bases and J by 3 bases, leaving 11 bases between them. Germline-derived CDR1 and CDR2 are SGHTA and FQGTGA. This CDR3 region has 13 residues. CDR3: CASSPSSGYEQYF. CDR3 nucleotides: TGTGCCAGCAGCCCGTCGAGCGGCTACGAGCAGTACTTC.

This clonotype was observed a handful of times. The chain links TRBV29-1 to TRBJ2-7; 9 bases fit TRBD2. J lost 7 bases, V lost 4 bases, and 5 bases had no gene match. Per germline, CDR1 SQVTM and CDR2 ANQGSEA. The CDR3 totals 12 residues. The CDR3 DNA reads as TGCAGCGTTGGGCTAGCGGGGAATGAGCAGTACTTC. It codes for CSVGLAGNEQYF.

As concerns this clonotype: This may come from a read error, since a much larger clone is one base off. The CDR3 carries no conserved terminal phenylalanine or tryptophan, so it likely arises from a read error. This chain joins TRBV6-5 and TRBJ2-5; the match to TRBD1 covers 11 bases. Per the germline V gene, CDR1 is MNHEY and CDR2 is SVGAGI. The CDR3 sequence is 15 residues long. Germline trimming cut 5 bases from V and 2 bases from J; bases unmatched to any gene: 4. The CDR3 spells CASSPGQGEQETQYC. The CDR3 DNA sequence: TGTGCCAGCAGTCCGGGACAGGGGGAACAAGAGACCCAGTACTGC.

In its sample, this clonotype was seen many times. The V gene is TRBV29-1, the J gene TRBJ1-1; unclear D gene. CDR1 is SQVTM, CDR2 ANQGSEA, per germline. CDR3 length equals 12 residues. The germline V and J ends were trimmed by 4 bases and 3 bases, with 9 bases remaining between them. The CDR3 protein is CSVGEIHTEAFF. CDR3 coding DNA: TGCAGCGTTGGAGAAATACACACTGAAGCTTTCTTT.

The sample holds many counts of this clonotype. The J gene is TRBJ2-3, the V gene TRBV20-1; D is possibly TRBD2 (5 bases). This CDR3 is 15 amino acids long. Germline CDR1 DFQATT, CDR2 SNEGSKA (reference sequence). V lost 6 bases, J lost 0 bases, and 16 bases lay in between. In DNA, the CDR3 is TGCAGTGCGAGTTGGACTCCCGCTAGCACAGATACGCAGTATTTT. It codes for CSASWTPASTDTQYF.

This clonotype was counted many times. V is TRBV6-5 and J is TRBJ2-7, with D maybe TRBD1 (6 bases). The germline V and J ends were trimmed by 8 bases and 2 bases, with 19 bases remaining between them. The CDR3 contains 15 residues. CDR1 MNHEY and CDR2 SVGAGI come from the germline V gene. The CDR3 is CASRDNSGYTYEQYF. The DNA of the CDR3 is TGTGCCAGCCGGGACAACTCAGGGTATACCTACGAGCAGTACTTC.

This clonotype was found many times. The chain uses TRBV27 and TRBJ2-1; D is uncertain. The CDR3 contains 13 residues. V shed 2 bases and J shed 9 bases, with 11 bases lying between them. Germline-derived CDR1 and CDR2 are MNHEY and SMNVEV (reference sequence). CDR3 loop: CASSLDRVGEQFF. DNA of the CDR3: TGTGCCAGCAGTTTAGATAGGGTCGGTGAGCAGTTCTTC.

This clonotype has a count of ten or more. This sequence joins TRBV25-1 and TRBJ2-3; 10 nucleotides align to TRBD2. The V gene end was trimmed by 3 bases and the J gene end by 5 bases; junction bases not matched to a gene: 5. Germline CDR1 is MGHDK and CDR2 is SYGVNS. The CDR3 is 15 residues long. Here the CDR3 reads CASSESGGAEDTQYF. Here the CDR3 DNA reads TGTGCCAGCAGTGAGAGCGGGGGGGCTGAAGATACGCAGTATTTT. Complete variable domain (other parts from reference TRBV25-1 and TRBJ2-3): EADIYQTPRYLVIGTGKKITLECSQTMGHDKMYWYQQDPGMELHLIHYSYGVNSTEKGDLSSESTVSRIRTEHFPLTLESARPSHTSQYLCASSESGGAEDTQYFGPGTRLTVL.

This clonotype was recorded many times. The CDR3 region is CASSTWTGMIGQPQHF. In DNA form, the CDR3 reads TGTGCCAGCAGCACCTGGACAGGGATGATCGGGCAGCCCCAGCATTTT. The rearrangement uses TRBV5-6 and TRBJ1-5, with TRBD1 matching 8 bases. The germline gives CDR1 SGHDT, CDR2 YYEEEE. The V segment lost 4 bases and the J segment 7 bases; nucleotides outside the gene matches: 13. CDR3 length equals 16 residues.

Only a few counts were recorded for this clonotype. This chain connects TRBV11-2 to TRBJ2-1; D is perhaps TRBD2 (5 bases). Trimming took off 3 bases at V and 5 bases at J, with 11 bases between the two ends. Germline CDR1 SGHAT, CDR2 FQNNGV. The CDR3 spans 14 residues. Written as DNA, the CDR3 is TGTGCCAGCAGCTTGGAGGTGGTAAACAATGAGCAGTTCTTC. Its protein product is CASSLEVVNNEQFF.

This clonotype has at least ten counts. CDR3 in amino acids: CASSPLGVGEKLFF. The CDR3 DNA is TGTGCCAGCAGTCCACTGGGAGTAGGTGAAAAACTGTTTTTT. The chain uses TRBV12-3 or TRBV12-4 and TRBJ1-4, with D hard to call. This CDR3 region has 14 residues. Trimming took off 5 bases at V and 7 bases at J, with 14 bases between the two ends.